What follows are 10 T cell receptor beta chains derived from one specimen sequenced in a study of T cells in Graves' hyperthyroidism and ophthalmopathy. RNA transcripts gave rise to amplified TCR beta CDR3 regions. Using the HTBI primer set, a first-round RT-PCR was run on the TCR CDR3. MiXCR, run by TCRdb on the multiplex PCR reads, gives a single entry per CDR3 protein. This table has 550,000 to 600,000 distinct CDR3 sequences, over 12% appearing once. What was sequenced was blood. The receptors come from a woman aged 18-35 years with Graves' ophthalmopathy.

In its sample, this clonotype was seen a few times. The V call is TRBV19, the J call TRBJ2-7; 7 bases match TRBD1. Germline values: CDR1 LNHDA, CDR2 SQIVND (reference sequence). The CDR3 extends over 15 amino acids. V trimming: 6 bases; J trimming: 3 bases; junction bases outside the gene matches: 11. The CDR3 spells CASSPSYRGIYEQYF. The CDR3 DNA sequence: TGTGCCAGTAGCCCCTCCTACAGGGGTATCTACGAGCAGTACTTC. Drawing the rest from reference TRBV19 and TRBJ2-7, the complete variable domain is DGGITQSPKYLFRKEGQNVTLSCEQNLNHDAMYWYRQDPGQGLRLIYYSQIVNDFQKGDIAEGYSVSREKKESFPLTVTSAQKNPTAFYLCASSPSYRGIYEQYFGPGTRLTVT.

This clonotype was seen ten or more times. The chain employs TRBV6-1 and TRBJ2-1; possibly TRBD2 for D (5 bases). The V end was cut by 5 bases, the J end by 7 bases, with 12 bases between. CDR1 MNHNS and CDR2 SASEGT come from the germline V gene. CDR3 length: 13 residues. The CDR3 DNA is TGTGCCAGCAGTAGCGGACCCTGGAATGAGCAGTTCTTC. Translation: CASSSGPWNEQFF.

This clonotype was detected ten times or more. This chain connects TRBV27 to TRBJ1-1; possibly TRBD1 for D (5 bases). Germline V gives CDR1 MNHEY, CDR2 SMNVEV (reference sequence). Trimming removed 5 bases at V and 5 bases at J, with 12 bases between. The CDR3 is 13 residues long. Here the CDR3 DNA reads TGTGCCAGCAGTCCAGGGTTGTGGACTGAAGCTTTCTTT. Amino acids: CASSPGLWTEAFF.

This clonotype came up a few times. This rearrangement joins TRBV9 to TRBJ2-3; 10 bases are a match to TRBD1. V gave up 3 bases and J gave up 3 bases; unmatched junction bases: 4. Germline CDR1 is SGDLS and CDR2 is YYNGEE. The CDR3 runs 15 residues. CDR3 nucleotides: TGTGCCAGCAGCGCCGGGACAGGGGTTACAGATACGCAGTATTTT. Residues: CASSAGTGVTDTQYF.

This clonotype was seen a few times. A much larger clone lies one base from this, so it may be a read error. This CDR3 is missing its conserved last phenylalanine or tryptophan, likely due to a read error. The chain couples TRBV3-1 to TRBJ1-5; tentative D call: TRBD1 (6 bases). There are 15 residues in the CDR3. The germline CDR1 and CDR2 sequences are LGHDT and YNNKEL (reference sequence). The ends were cut back, 4 bases at V and 4 bases at J, with 14 bases in the middle. The CDR3 is CASSPQGFTNQPQHL. The CDR3 DNA follows: TGTGCCAGCAGCCCTCAGGGGTTCACTAATCAGCCCCAGCATCTT.

This clonotype was counted a few times. V is TRBV20-1 and J is TRBJ2-7, with 8 bases lining up with TRBD2. Germline V lookup: CDR1 DFQATT, CDR2 SNEGSKA (reference sequence). This CDR3 region has 12 residues. Germline trimming cut 4 bases from V and 4 bases from J; bases unmatched to any gene: 3. The CDR3 nucleotides read TGCAGTGCTAAAGCGGGAGTATACGAGCAGTACTTC. Protein sequence: CSAKAGVYEQYF.

The rearrangement joins TRBV30 to TRBJ1-3; D remains ambiguous. Looked up from germline, CDR1 is GTSNPN and CDR2 is SVGIG (reference sequence). The germline V and J ends were trimmed by 0 bases and 0 bases, with 6 bases remaining between them. The CDR3 runs to 14 residues. The CDR3 DNA reads TGTGCCTGGAGTGTGGCCTACTCTGGAAACACCATATATTTT. Translated, it gives CAWSVAYSGNTIYF.

About this clonotype itself: This clone may be a read error of a much larger clone one base away. This chain connects TRBV12-3 or TRBV12-4 to TRBJ1-1, with a weak D call TRBD1 (6 bases). The CDR3 has 13 residues. V was clipped by 6 bases and J by 6 bases, with 14 bases between them. The CDR3 reads CASREGGGAEAFF. The CDR3 DNA reads as TGTGCCAGCAGAGAAGGGGGGGGCGCTGAAGCTTTCTTT.

This clonotype was observed a handful of times. The chain links TRBV29-1 to TRBJ2-2, with D possibly being TRBD1 or TRBD2 (5 bases each). V was clipped by 4 bases and J by 3 bases, with 12 bases between them. The CDR3 extends over 14 amino acids. Germline CDR1 and CDR2: SQVTM and ANQGSEA. The CDR3 sequence: CSVAPGSDTGELFF. The CDR3 DNA follows: TGCAGCGTTGCTCCAGGGAGCGACACCGGGGAGCTGTTTTTT.

This clonotype was seen at least ten times. This chain links TRBV7-9 with TRBJ1-1; D uncertain. The CDR3 loop spans 14 amino acids. Between the trimmed V and J ends, which lost 5 bases and 1 base, there was a span of 11 bases. Germline CDR1 is SEHNR and CDR2 is FQNEAQ (reference sequence). CDR3 region: CASSPDWKNTEAFF. In nucleotides, the CDR3 is TGTGCCAGCAGCCCCGACTGGAAGAACACTGAAGCTTTCTTT.